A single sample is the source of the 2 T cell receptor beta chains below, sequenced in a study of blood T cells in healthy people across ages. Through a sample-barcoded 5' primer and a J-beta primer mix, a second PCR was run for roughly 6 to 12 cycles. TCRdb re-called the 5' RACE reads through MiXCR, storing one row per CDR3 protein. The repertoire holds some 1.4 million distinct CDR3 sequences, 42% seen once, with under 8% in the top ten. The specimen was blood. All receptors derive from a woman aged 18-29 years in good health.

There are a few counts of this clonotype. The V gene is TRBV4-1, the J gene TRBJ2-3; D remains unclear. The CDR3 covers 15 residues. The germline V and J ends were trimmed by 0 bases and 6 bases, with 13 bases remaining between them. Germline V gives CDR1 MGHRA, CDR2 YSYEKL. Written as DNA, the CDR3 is TGCGCCAGCAGCCAAGATGGGGTTGTGCAGGATACGCAGTATTTT. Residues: CASSQDGVVQDTQYF.

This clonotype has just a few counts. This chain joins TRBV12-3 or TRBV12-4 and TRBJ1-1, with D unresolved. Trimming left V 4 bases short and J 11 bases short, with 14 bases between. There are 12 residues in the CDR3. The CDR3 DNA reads TGTGCCAGCAGTTCGATGAAGGGTAGCGCTTTCTTT. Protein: CASSSMKGSAFF.